What follows is one T cell receptor beta chain and its context. This record comes from a study of patients and donors after allogeneic stem cell transplantation. CDR1 and CDR2 from the germline V gene are SGHVS and FQNEAQ. This CDR3 contains 15 residues. V was clipped by 11 bases and J by 5 bases; unmatched bases: 15. MiXCR, applied by TCRdb to the RT-PCR reads, yields one record per CDR3 protein. The data show 65,000 to 80,000 distinct CDR3 sequences, about 26% seen once. Sequencing used blood, either unsorted or a sorted T cell fraction (not recorded which). The chain links TRBV7-8 to TRBJ2-3; TRBD2 matches 8 bases. The TCR originated in a human donor who was either an allogeneic HSCT recipient or a stem cell or donor lymphocyte infusion donor (not recorded which). It is not recorded whose cells these are; they may come from a transplant donor. The CDR3 here is CAGTSGGGHGDTQYF. CDR3 DNA: TGTGCCGGCACTTCAGGCGGGGGGCATGGAGATACGCAGTATTTT.